This T cell receptor beta chain was profiled in a study of spatial heterogeneity in lung cancer. About the research overall: About 73 TRACERx patients with early, untreated non-small cell lung cancer donated samples. Sequencing of follow-up PBMC samples took place when they were available, at a median of approximately 25 months after resection. Study findings and constraints: At resection, ubiquitous expanded tumor TCRs appeared in blood more than at follow-up.

Germline CDR1 is DFQATT and CDR2 is SNEGSKA (reference sequence). The CDR3 length is 14 residues. Trimming left V 0 bases short and J 2 bases short, with 10 bases between. As for time point: blood at routine non-recurrence follow-up after resection. Whole RNA obtained from tumor, nontumor lung or frozen PBMC underwent sequencing without sorting. Unique molecular identifiers tagged every individual TCR cDNA molecule. TCRdb itself ran the 5' RACE reads through MiXCR, one entry per CDR3 protein. Of some 120,000 distinct CDR3 sequences in the sample, over 9% are singletons; the top ten hold around a sixth. This clonotype was recorded once. What it binds is not known.

The receptor's source is a male donor with early-stage non-small cell lung cancer. The V gene is TRBV20-1, the J gene TRBJ1-2, with TRBD1 as a possible D gene (5 bases). This material consisted of PBMCs, taken at follow-up. CDR3 region: CSARDGRGNYGYTF. CDR3 sequence (DNA): TGCAGTGCTAGAGATGGTCGGGGGAACTATGGCTACACCTTC.